The rows below give T cell receptor beta chains drawn from one sample of a study of OX40 agonist ivuxolimab in advanced cancers. Produced via immunoSEQ multiplex PCR; TCRdb's table is partial and in-frame only. The data contain about 89,000 clones, approximately 91% of them singletons. The sample here was CD4+ or CD8+ T cells sorted from blood, taken in a trial of the OX40 agonist ivuxolimab. These receptors all stem from an adult with an advanced solid tumor such as melanoma, head and neck, liver or kidney cancer. Each CDR3 is given with its conserved first and last residue. Fields, in order: J gene, clone size, V gene, D gene, CDR3 DNA, CDR3 protein. A D gene is named only where the DNA matches it firmly. Only some rows state a clone size, as once, few, many or a class for expanded clones.

TRBJ2-4,-,TRBV28,-,TGTGCCAGCCCTCACCCTTCTCAGTACTTC,CASPHPSQYF
TRBJ2-3,-,TRBV5-1,-,TGCGCCAGCAGCCCCGGGACACTCACAGATACGCAGTATTTT,CASSPGTLTDTQYF
TRBJ1-5,once,TRBV6-5,-,TGTGCCAGCGCGGGACCGGATCAGCCCCAGCATTTT,CASAGPDQPQHF
TRBJ2-7,-,TRBV4-3,-,TGCGCCAGCAGCCAAGATTATCGGGGCACCCTAGGGGAGCAGTACTTC,CASSQDYRGTLGEQYF
TRBJ2-2,-,TRBV7-2,-,TGTGCCAGCAGCTTAGCGGGACACCGGAACACCGGGGAGCTGTTTTTT,CASSLAGHRNTGELFF
TRBJ1-2,few,TRBV18,TRBD1,TGTGCCAGCTCACCGGGACAGGGAGGCTATGGCTACACCTTC,CASSPGQGGYGYTF
TRBJ2-5,-,TRBV30,-,TGTGCCGGGGGGTACCAAGAGACCCAGTACTTC,CAGGYQETQYF
TRBJ1-6,-,TRBV7-3,-,TGTGCCAGCAGCCGGGACCGGAATTCACCCCTCCACTTT,CASSRDRNSPLHF
TRBJ1-2,-,TRBV6-7,-,TGTGCCAGCAGTTACTCGTACTTTACCAGGGTTTTTGATGGCTACACCTTC,CASSYSYFTRVFDGYTF
TRBJ2-1,-,TRBV6-5,TRBD2,TGTGCCAGCAGCCGACGGGCTAGCGGGGGGCAAGAGCAGTTCTTC,CASSRRASGGQEQFF
TRBJ2-7,-,TRBV4-3,-,TGCGCCAGCAGCCAAGATTGGGGGGTGGAGCAGTACTTC,CASSQDWGVEQYF